The 14 T cell receptor beta chains given below trace back to one sample, sequenced in a study of shared clonotypes between healthy human individuals. Generated by immunoSEQ multiplex PCR, the TCRdb table keeps only in-frame clones and is missing some. In the table there are hundreds of thousands of clones, 90% to 97% of which are singletons. The sample taken for sequencing was naive CD4+ T cells sorted from blood. The subset here: CD45RA+ positively selected. Every receptor here comes from a woman under 40 in good health.

This clone was found once. V usage is TRBV9 and J usage is TRBJ2-1, with D perhaps TRBD1 or TRBD2 (5 bases each). The CDR3 loop spans 16 amino acids. The V end lost 3 bases, the J end lost 0 bases, and 13 bases lay between the germline ends. CDR1 and CDR2 (germline): SGDLS, YYNGEE. The CDR3 loop reads CASSAGIGTSYNEQFF. The DNA of the CDR3 is TGTGCCAGCAGCGCGGGTATTGGGACCTCCTACAATGAGCAGTTCTTC.

The CDR3 sequence is CASSIDSYYNEQFF. CDR3 DNA: TGTGCCAGCAGCATAGACAGTTATTACAATGAGCAGTTCTTC. The V call is TRBV9, the J call TRBJ2-1; D might be TRBD1 (5 bases). V lost 4 bases and J 4 bases, leaving 12 bases between the germline ends. The germline gives CDR1 SGDLS, CDR2 YYNGEE. CDR3 length: 14 amino acids. Using reference TRBV9 and TRBJ2-1 for the parts outside the CDR3, the full variable domain is DSGVTQTPKHLITATGQRVTLRCSPRSGDLSVYWYQQSLDQGLQFLIQYYNGEERAKGNILERFSAQQFPDLHSELNLSSLELGDSALYFCASSIDSYYNEQFFGPGTRLTVL.

The CDR3 loop is CASSEVPGGQETQYF. The DNA of the CDR3 is TGTGCCAGCAGTGAAGTGCCAGGGGGCCAGGAGACCCAGTACTTC. The genes are TRBV2 and TRBJ2-5; 8 bases match TRBD1. CDR3 length: 15 amino acids. V trimming: 1 base; J trimming: 5 bases; junction bases outside the gene matches: 6. Germline CDR1 and CDR2: SNHLY and FYNNEI.

The chain recombines TRBV6-6 with TRBJ2-3, with D possibly being TRBD1 (6 bases). This CDR3 comprises 15 residues. Germline CDR1 is MNHNY and CDR2 is SVGAGI (reference sequence). With 0 bases removed from V and 2 bases from J, the gap between germline ends came to 9 bases. Here the CDR3 DNA reads TGTGCCAGCAGTTACTCCACAGGGAACACAGATACGCAGTATTTT. Encoded protein: CASSYSTGNTDTQYF.

The chain carries TRBV5-1 and TRBJ2-7; the D is unclear. Germline V gene sequence: CDR1 SGHRS, CDR2 YFSETQ. This CDR3 comprises 15 residues. The germline V and J ends were trimmed by 1 base and 0 bases, with 11 bases remaining between them. In nucleotides, the CDR3 is TGCGCCAGCAGCTTGAGGGATGGGTCCTCCTACGAGCAGTACTTC. Protein: CASSLRDGSSYEQYF.

This rearrangement joins TRBV6-1 to TRBJ1-2, with D possibly matching TRBD1 (5 bases). The CDR3 spans 13 residues. From germline, CDR1 is MNHNS and CDR2 SASEGT. The ends were cut back, 8 bases at V and 6 bases at J, with 16 bases in the middle. The CDR3 region is CASGSNWGDGYTF. CDR3 bases: TGTGCCAGCGGAAGTAATTGGGGGGATGGCTACACCTTC.

A note on this clone: The germline gene is not matched at one end of the junction; a read error may be the cause. This sequence joins TRBV10-3 and TRBJ2-7; 9 bases agree with TRBD2. The CDR3 runs 18 residues. Germline lookup yields CDR1 ENHRY and CDR2 SYGVKD. The CDR3 loop is CASSDPNIAGEGSYEQYF. CDR3 coding DNA: TGTGCCAGCAGTGACCCCAATATAGCGGGAGAGGGATCCTACGAGCAGTACTTC.

J is TRBJ2-7 and V is TRBV5-4; D may be TRBD1 (7 bases). The CDR3 has 14 residues. The V gene lost 3 bases and the J gene lost 6 bases, with 16 bases spanning the gap. Germline assignment: CDR1 SGHNT and CDR2 YYREEE (reference sequence). The CDR3 sequence: CASSSVNRGGEQYF. In DNA, the CDR3 is TGTGCCAGCAGCTCCGTTAACAGGGGAGGCGAGCAGTACTTC. Supplemented by reference TRBV5-4 and TRBJ2-7, the full variable domain reads ETGVTQSPTHLIKTRGQQVTLRCSSQSGHNTVSWYQQALGQGPQFIFQYYREEENGRGNFPPRFSGLQFPNYSSELNVNALELDDSALYLCASSSVNRGGEQYFGPGTRLTVT.

In this sample, this clone turned up once. CDR3 in amino acids: CASSAGGRQDNEQFF. CDR3 DNA sequence: TGTGCCAGCAGCGCAGGGGGACGGCAAGACAATGAGCAGTTCTTC. The chain carries TRBV5-6 and TRBJ2-1, with 7 bases fitting TRBD1. Unmatched junction bases numbered 9, after V lost 4 bases and J lost 5 bases. The CDR3 is 15 residues long. Germline V CDR1 and CDR2: SGHDT, YYEEEE.

The chain joins TRBV11-2 to TRBJ2-7; TRBD1 might be the D (6 bases). V shed 5 bases and J shed 1 base, with 18 bases lying between them. The CDR3 sequence is 16 residues long. Germline CDR1 and CDR2: SGHAT and FQNNGV. The CDR3 protein is CASSPTQRQGSYEQYF. As DNA, the CDR3 is TGTGCCAGCAGCCCTACTCAACGGCAGGGGTCCTACGAGCAGTACTTC.

As DNA, the CDR3 is TGTGCCAGCTCACCGAACCAGGATTCCTACGAGCAGTACTTC. Its protein is CASSPNQDSYEQYF. The chain has TRBV18 and TRBJ2-7, with D hard to call. The CDR3 sequence is 14 residues long. Germline CDR1 is KGHSH and CDR2 is LQKENI. The germline V and J ends were trimmed by 3 bases and 1 base, with 10 bases remaining between them.

The V call is TRBV28, the J call TRBJ2-1, with D possibly being TRBD1 (6 bases). V was shortened by 8 bases and J by 3 bases, with 20 bases between the two germline ends. This CDR3 comprises 16 residues. Germline V lookup: CDR1 MDHEN, CDR2 SYDVKM. The CDR3 spells CASEGVGEGFYNEQFF. The CDR3 nucleotides are TGTGCCAGCGAGGGGGTGGGAGAGGGCTTCTACAATGAGCAGTTCTTC.

V gene TRBV19 combines with J gene TRBJ2-3, with TRBD2 matching 8 bases. The germline V gene has CDR1 LNHDA and CDR2 SQIVND (reference sequence). This CDR3 has 15 residues. Trimming at V came to 5 bases and at J to 1 base, leaving 5 bases not matched to a gene. Here the CDR3 DNA reads TGTGCCAGTAGTGGTAGCGGGATACGCACAGATACGCAGTATTTT. Its protein is CASSGSGIRTDTQYF.

The chain combines TRBV9 with TRBJ2-1; D possibly corresponds to TRBD1 (6 bases). Trimming shortened V by 3 bases and J by 4 bases, and 14 bases separated the two germline ends. Germline V gene sequence: CDR1 SGDLS, CDR2 YYNGEE. The CDR3 totals 15 residues. CDR3 amino acids: CASSAPGHPYNEQFF. CDR3 bases: TGTGCCAGCAGCGCTCCGGGACACCCGTACAATGAGCAGTTCTTC.